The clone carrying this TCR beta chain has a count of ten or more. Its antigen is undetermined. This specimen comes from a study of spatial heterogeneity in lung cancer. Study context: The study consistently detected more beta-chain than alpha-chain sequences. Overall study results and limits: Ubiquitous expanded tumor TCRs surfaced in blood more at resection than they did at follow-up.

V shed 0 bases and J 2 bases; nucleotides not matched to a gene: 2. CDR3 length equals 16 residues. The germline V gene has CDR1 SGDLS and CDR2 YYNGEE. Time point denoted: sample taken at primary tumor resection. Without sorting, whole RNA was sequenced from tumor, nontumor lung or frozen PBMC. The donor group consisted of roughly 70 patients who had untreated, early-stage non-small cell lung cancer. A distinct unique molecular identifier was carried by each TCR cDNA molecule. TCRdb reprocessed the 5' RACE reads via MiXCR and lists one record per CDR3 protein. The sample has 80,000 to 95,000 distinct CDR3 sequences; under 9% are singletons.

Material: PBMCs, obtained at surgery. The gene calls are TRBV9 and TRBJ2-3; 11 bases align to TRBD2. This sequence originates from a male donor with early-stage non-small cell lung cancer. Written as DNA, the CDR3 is TGTGCCAGCAGCGTAGGACTAGCGGGATACACAGATACGCAGTATTTT. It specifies CASSVGLAGYTDTQYF. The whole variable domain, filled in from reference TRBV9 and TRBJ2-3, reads DSGVTQTPKHLITATGQRVTLRCSPRSGDLSVYWYQQSLDQGLQFLIQYYNGEERAKGNILERFSAQQFPDLHSELNLSSLELGDSALYFCASSVGLAGYTDTQYFGPGTRLTVL.